These T cell receptor beta chains were read from a single sample in a study of blood T cells in healthy people across ages. TCRdb recomputed calls from the 5' RACE reads with MiXCR, one row per CDR3 protein. The sample lists about 900,000 distinct CDR3 sequences; approximately 67% were seen once. Sample: blood. The receptors were sampled from a young man in good health. CDR3s include the opening cysteine and the closing phenylalanine or tryptophan. The D gene is left open where the match is weak. Where a row states a size, it is once, few, many or the class of an expanded clone; other rows omit it.

V,J,size,D,DNA,CDR3
TRBV3-1,TRBJ2-7,-,-,TGTGCCAGCAGCCAAACCTCCGCTCGGGAGCAGTACTTC,CASSQTSAREQYF
TRBV7-2,TRBJ2-2,-,-,TGTGCCAGCAGCCTCGGTCCGGGACTCCTGAACACCGGGGAGCTGTTTTTT,CASSLGPGLLNTGELFF
TRBV7-2,TRBJ2-6,few,TRBD1,TGTGCCAGCAGTCGCCCCCCGACAGGGTCGTTTGGGGGGGCCAACGTCCTGACTTTC,CASSRPPTGSFGGANVLTF
TRBV10-3,TRBJ2-7,-,-,TGTGCCATCAGTCCAGGTGAGACCGAGCAGTACTTC,CAISPGETEQYF
TRBV7-9,TRBJ1-2,few,TRBD1,TGTGCCAGCAGCTTCAAGTGGGCAGGGGGACGCTATGGCTACACCTTC,CASSFKWAGGRYGYTF
TRBV28,TRBJ1-2,once,-,TGTGCCAGCAGTTTACTGCCCGTATATGTGTATGGCTACACCTTC,CASSLLPVYVYGYTF
TRBV6-2/TRBV6-3,TRBJ1-6,-,TRBD1,TGTGCCAGCAGTTACTCGAACAGGGGCAATTCACCCCTCCACTTT,CASSYSNRGNSPLHF
TRBV4-3,TRBJ2-1,once,-,TGCGCCAGCAGCCAAGCGTTTGCGGTTCCAGAGACCCAGTTCTTC,CASSQAFAVPETQFF
TRBV4-2,TRBJ1-2,-,-,TGTGCCAGCAGCAGGGAAGGGAATGGCTACACCTTC,CASSREGNGYTF
TRBV7-9,TRBJ2-7,-,-,TGTGCCAGCAGTAATTGGGGCGGGACAAGCTCCTACGAGCAGTACTTC,CASSNWGGTSSYEQYF
TRBV7-2,TRBJ2-5,-,-,TGTGCCAGCAGCTTAATGCAGTCACAAGAGACCCAGTACTTC,CASSLMQSQETQYF
TRBV28,TRBJ2-7,-,-,TGTGCCAGCAGTTTGAGTCAAACCTACGAGCAGTACTTC,CASSLSQTYEQYF
TRBV11-2,TRBJ2-5,-,-,TGTGCCAGCAGCTTAGGCGCGCGTATGAAGACCCAGTACTTC,CASSLGARMKTQYF
TRBV29-1,TRBJ2-1,-,-,TGCAGCGTTGGTCGGGTTAGCTCCTACAATGAGCAGTTCTTC,CSVGRVSSYNEQFF
TRBV15,TRBJ2-5,-,-,TGTGCCACCAGCAGAGATAAAGTGACTATCTCGGTTGAGCAGTACTTC,CATSRDKVTISVEQYF
TRBV20-1,TRBJ1-1,-,-,TGCAGTATGAGGGGGGAGACTGAAGCTTTCTTT,CSMRGETEAFF
TRBV5-1,TRBJ2-3,-,-,TGCGCCAGCAGCTTCCAGACACTCGACGTCACAGATACGCAGTATTTT,CASSFQTLDVTDTQYF
TRBV12-3/TRBV12-4,TRBJ1-1,few,-,TGTGCCAGCAGTAAAGCAGGGGCGGTGGTCGAAGCTTTCTTT,CASSKAGAVVEAFF
TRBV4-3,TRBJ2-1,-,-,TGCGCCAGCAGCCACACGCCAGACTCCTACAATGAGCAGTTCTTC,CASSHTPDSYNEQFF
TRBV12-3/TRBV12-4,TRBJ2-1,-,TRBD2,TGTGCCAGCAGCTCTCCACTAGCGGGGGGCGAGAATGAGCAGTTCTTC,CASSSPLAGGENEQFF
TRBV7-2,TRBJ1-1,-,-,TGTGCCAGCAGCTTAGAACAGGCGAACACTGAAGCTTTCTTT,CASSLEQANTEAFF
TRBV7-9,TRBJ1-2,-,-,TGTGCCAGCAGCTTAGCGGCGGACTTCAACTATGGCTACACCTTC,CASSLAADFNYGYTF
TRBV6-5,TRBJ2-7,-,TRBD1,TGTGCCAGCAGTTCCGCGACAGGGAAAGGCTACGAGCAGTACTTC,CASSSATGKGYEQYF
TRBV10-3,TRBJ2-3,-,TRBD1,TGTGCCATCAGGGGGACAGGCGCCCTCACAGATACGCAGTATTTT,CAIRGTGALTDTQYF
TRBV28,TRBJ2-7,few,-,TGTGCCAGCAGTCCAGGACAGACCATAAGCTACGAGCAGTACTTC,CASSPGQTISYEQYF